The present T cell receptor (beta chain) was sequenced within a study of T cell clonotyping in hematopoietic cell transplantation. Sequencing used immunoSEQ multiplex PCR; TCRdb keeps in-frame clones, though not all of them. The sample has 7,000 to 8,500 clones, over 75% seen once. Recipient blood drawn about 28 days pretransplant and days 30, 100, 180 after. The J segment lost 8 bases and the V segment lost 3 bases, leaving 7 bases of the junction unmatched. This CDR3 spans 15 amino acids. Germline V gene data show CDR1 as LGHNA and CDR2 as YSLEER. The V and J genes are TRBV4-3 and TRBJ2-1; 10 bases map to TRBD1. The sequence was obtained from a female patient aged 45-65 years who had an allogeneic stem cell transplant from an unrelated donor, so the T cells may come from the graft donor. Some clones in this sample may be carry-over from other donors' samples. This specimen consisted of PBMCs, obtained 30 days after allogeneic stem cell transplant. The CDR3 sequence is CASSHAGTGEDEQFF. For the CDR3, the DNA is TGCGCCAGCAGCCATGCCGGGACAGGGGAGGATGAGCAGTTCTTC.